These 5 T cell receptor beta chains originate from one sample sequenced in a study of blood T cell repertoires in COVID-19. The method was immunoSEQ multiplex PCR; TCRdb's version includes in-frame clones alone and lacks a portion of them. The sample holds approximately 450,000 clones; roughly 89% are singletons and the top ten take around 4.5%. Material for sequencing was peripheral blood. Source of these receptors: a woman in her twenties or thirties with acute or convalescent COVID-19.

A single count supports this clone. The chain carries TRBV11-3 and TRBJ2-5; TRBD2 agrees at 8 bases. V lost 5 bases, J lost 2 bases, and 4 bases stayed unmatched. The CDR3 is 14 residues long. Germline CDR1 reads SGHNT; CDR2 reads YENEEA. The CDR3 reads CASSPGGGQETQYF. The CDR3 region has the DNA TGTGCCAGCAGCCCCGGGGGGGGGCAAGAGACCCAGTACTTC. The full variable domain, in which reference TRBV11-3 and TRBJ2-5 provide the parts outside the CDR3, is EAGVVQSPRYKIIEKKQPVAFWCNPISGHNTLYWYLQNLGQGPELLIRYENEEAVDDSQLPKDRFSAERLKGVDSTLKIQPAELGDSAVYLCASSPGGGQETQYFGPGTRLLVL.

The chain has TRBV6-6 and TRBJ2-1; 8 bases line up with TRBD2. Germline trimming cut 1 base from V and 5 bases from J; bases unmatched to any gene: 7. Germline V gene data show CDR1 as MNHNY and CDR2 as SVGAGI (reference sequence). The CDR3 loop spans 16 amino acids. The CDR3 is CASSYFGGLADNEQFF. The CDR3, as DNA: TGTGCCAGCAGTTACTTCGGAGGACTAGCAGACAATGAGCAGTTCTTC.

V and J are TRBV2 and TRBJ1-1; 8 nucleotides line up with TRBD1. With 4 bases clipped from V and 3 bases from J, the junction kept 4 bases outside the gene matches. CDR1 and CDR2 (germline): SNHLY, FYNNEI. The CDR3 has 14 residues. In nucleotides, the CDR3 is TGTGCCAGCAGTGTGACACAGGGGGACACTGAAGCTTTCTTT. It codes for CASSVTQGDTEAFF. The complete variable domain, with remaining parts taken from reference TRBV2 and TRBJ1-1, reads EPEVTQTPSHQVTQMGQEVILRCVPISNHLYFYWYRQILGQKVEFLVSFYNNEISEKSEIFDDQFSVERPDGSNFTLKIRSTKLEDSAMYFCASSVTQGDTEAFFGQGTRLTVV.

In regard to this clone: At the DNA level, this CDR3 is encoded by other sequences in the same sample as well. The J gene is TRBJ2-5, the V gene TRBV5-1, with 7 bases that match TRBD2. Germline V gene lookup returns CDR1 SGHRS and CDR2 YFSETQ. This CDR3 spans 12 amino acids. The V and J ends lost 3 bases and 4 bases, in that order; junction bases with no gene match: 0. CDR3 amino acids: CASSSGGETQYF. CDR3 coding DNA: TGCGCCAGCAGCTCGGGGGGAGAGACCCAGTACTTC. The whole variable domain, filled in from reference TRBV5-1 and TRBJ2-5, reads KAGVTQTPRYLIKTRGQQVTLSCSPISGHRSVSWYQQTPGQGLQFLFEYFSETQRNKGNFPGRFSGRQFSNSRSEMNVSTLELGDSALYLCASSSGGETQYFGPGTRLLVL.

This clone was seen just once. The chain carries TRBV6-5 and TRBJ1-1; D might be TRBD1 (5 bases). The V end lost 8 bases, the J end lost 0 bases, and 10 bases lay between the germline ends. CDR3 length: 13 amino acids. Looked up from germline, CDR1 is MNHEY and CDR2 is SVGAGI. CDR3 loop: CASSGAMNTEAFF. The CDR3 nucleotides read TGTGCCAGCTCTGGGGCCATGAACACTGAAGCTTTCTTT.